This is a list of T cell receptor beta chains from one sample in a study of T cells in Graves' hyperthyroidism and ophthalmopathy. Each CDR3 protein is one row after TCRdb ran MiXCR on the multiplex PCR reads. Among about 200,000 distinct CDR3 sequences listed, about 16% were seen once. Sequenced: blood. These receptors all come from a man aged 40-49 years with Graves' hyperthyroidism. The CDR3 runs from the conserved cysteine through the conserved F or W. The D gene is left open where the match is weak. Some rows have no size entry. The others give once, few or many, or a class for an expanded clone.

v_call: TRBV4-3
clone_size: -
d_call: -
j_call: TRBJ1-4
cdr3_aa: CASSTRGLIRNEKLFF
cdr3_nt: TGCGCCAGCAGCACCCGTGGGTTAATCAGGAATGAAAAACTGTTTTTT

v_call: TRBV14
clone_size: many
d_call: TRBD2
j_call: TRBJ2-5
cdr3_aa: CASSQPSGGVQYF
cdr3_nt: TGTGCCAGCAGCCAGCCTAGCGGGGGGGTTCAGTACTTC

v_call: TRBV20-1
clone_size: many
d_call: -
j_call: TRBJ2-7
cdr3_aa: CSGRATVMNSYEQYF
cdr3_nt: TGCAGTGGAAGAGCTACAGTGATGAACTCCTACGAGCAGTACTTC

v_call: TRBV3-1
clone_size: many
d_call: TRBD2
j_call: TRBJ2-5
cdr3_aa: CASSLIAGEYQETQYF
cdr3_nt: TGTGCCAGCAGCCTGATAGCGGGGGAATACCAAGAGACCCAGTACTTC

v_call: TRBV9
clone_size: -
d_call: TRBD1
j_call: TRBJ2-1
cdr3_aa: CASSVVLPGTGGNEQFF
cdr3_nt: TGTGCCAGCAGCGTAGTTTTACCCGGGACAGGGGGCAATGAGCAGTTCTTC

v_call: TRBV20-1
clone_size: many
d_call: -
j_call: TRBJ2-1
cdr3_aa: CSAPIRTGAYNEQFF
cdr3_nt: TGCAGTGCTCCAATTAGAACAGGAGCCTACAATGAGCAGTTCTTC

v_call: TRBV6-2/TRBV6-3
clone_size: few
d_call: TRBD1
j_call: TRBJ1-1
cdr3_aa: CASVGQYTEAFF
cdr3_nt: TGTGCCAGCGTGGGACAGTACACTGAAGCTTTCTTT

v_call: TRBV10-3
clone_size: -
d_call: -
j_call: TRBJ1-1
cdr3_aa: CAISESPAGAYTEAFF
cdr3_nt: TGTGCCATCAGTGAGTCCCCTGCGGGGGCCTATACTGAAGCTTTCTTT

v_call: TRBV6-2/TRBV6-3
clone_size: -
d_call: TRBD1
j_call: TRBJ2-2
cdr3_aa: CASSRTGGGTGELFF
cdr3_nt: TGTGCCAGCAGCCGCACAGGGGGCGGCACCGGGGAGCTGTTTTTT

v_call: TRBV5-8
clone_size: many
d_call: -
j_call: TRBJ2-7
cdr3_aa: CASSLYWGDEQYF
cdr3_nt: TGTGCCAGCAGCTTGTATTGGGGGGACGAGCAGTACTTC

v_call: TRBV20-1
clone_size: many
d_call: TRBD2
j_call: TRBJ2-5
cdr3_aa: CSASPSGIQETQYF
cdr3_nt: TGCAGTGCTAGTCCTAGCGGGATCCAAGAGACCCAGTACTTC

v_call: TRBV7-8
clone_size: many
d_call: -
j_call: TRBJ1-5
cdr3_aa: CASSLSSGNQPQHF
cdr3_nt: TGTGCCAGCAGCCTTTCTTCGGGAAATCAGCCCCAGCATTTT

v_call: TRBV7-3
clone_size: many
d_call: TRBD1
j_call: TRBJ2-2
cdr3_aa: CASSQGQGAEELFF
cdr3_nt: TGTGCCAGCAGTCAGGGACAGGGCGCGGAGGAGCTGTTTTTT

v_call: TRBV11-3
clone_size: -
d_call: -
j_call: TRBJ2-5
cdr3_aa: CASSLAGTDQYF
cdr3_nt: TGTGCCAGCAGCTTAGCAGGGACGGACCAGTACTTC

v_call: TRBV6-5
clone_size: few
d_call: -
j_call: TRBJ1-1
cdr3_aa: CASSYTAGVEAFF
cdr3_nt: TGTGCCAGCAGTTACACCGCGGGGGTTGAAGCTTTCTTT

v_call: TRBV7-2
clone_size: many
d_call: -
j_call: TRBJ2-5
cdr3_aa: CASSLVSEETQYF
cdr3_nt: TGTGCCAGCAGCTTAGTGTCAGAAGAGACCCAGTACTTC

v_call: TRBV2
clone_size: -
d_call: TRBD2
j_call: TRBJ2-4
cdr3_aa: CASSPGLAGVVAKNIQYF
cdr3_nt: TGTGCCAGCAGCCCCGGACTAGCGGGGGTCGTAGCCAAAAACATTCAGTACTTC

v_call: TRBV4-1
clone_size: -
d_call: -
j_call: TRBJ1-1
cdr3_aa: CASSQNPGNTEAFF
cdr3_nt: TGCGCCAGCAGCCAAAATCCGGGAAACACTGAAGCTTTCTTT

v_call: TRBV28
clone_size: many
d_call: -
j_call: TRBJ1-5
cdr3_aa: CASSSYQPQHF
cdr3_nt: TGTGCCAGCAGTTCCTATCAGCCCCAGCATTTT

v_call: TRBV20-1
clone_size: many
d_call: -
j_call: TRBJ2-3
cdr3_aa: CSAGDPRPPTDTQYF
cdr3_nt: TGCAGTGCTGGAGATCCCCGCCCGCCGACAGATACGCAGTATTTT

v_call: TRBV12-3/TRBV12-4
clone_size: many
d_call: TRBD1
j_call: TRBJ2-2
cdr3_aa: CASSLTGGTGELFF
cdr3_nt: TGTGCCAGCAGTTTGACAGGGGGGACCGGGGAGCTGTTTTTT

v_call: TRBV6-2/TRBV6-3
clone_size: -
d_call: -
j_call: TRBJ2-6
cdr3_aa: CASSSRVGANALTF
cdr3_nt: TGTGCCAGCAGTTCAAGGGTTGGGGCCAACGCCCTGACTTTC